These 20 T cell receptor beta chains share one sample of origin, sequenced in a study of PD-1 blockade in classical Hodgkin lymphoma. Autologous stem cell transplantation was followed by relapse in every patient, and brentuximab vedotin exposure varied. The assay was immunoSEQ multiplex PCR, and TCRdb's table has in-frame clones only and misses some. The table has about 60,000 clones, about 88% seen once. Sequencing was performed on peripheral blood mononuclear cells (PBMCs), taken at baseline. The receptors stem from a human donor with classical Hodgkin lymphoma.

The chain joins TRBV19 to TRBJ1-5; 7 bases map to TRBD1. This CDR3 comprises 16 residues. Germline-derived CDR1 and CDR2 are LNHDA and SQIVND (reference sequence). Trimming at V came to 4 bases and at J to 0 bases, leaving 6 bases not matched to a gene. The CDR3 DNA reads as TGTGCCAGTAGTACCCGGGGGACAGATAGCAATCAGCCCCAGCATTTT. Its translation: CASSTRGTDSNQPQHF.

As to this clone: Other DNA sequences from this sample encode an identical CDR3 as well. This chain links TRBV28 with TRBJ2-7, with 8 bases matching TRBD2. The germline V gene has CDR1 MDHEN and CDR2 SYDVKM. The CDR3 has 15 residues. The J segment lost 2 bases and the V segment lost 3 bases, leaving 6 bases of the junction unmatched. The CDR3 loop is CASSLGRGVPYEQYF. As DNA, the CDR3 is TGTGCCAGCAGTTTGGGGCGGGGGGTTCCCTACGAGCAGTACTTC.

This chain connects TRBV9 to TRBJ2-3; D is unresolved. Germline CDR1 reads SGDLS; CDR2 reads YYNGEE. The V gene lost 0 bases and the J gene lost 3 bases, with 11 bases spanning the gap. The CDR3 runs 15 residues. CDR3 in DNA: TGTGCCAGCAGCGTAGCTACGTCGTCGACAGATACGCAGTATTTT. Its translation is CASSVATSSTDTQYF. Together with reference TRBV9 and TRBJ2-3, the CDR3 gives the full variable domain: DSGVTQTPKHLITATGQRVTLRCSPRSGDLSVYWYQQSLDQGLQFLIQYYNGEERAKGNILERFSAQQFPDLHSELNLSSLELGDSALYFCASSVATSSTDTQYFGPGTRLTVL.

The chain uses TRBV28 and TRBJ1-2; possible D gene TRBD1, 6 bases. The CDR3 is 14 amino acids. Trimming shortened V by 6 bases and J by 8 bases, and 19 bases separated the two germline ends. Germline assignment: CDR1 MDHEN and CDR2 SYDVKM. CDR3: CASSLPWGAGGYTF. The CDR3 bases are TGTGCCAGCAGCCTCCCGTGGGGGGCAGGGGGCTACACCTTC.

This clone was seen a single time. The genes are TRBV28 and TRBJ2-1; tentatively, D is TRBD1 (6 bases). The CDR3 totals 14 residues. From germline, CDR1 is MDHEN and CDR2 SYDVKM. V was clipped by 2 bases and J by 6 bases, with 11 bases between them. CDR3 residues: CASSLGGTGNEQFF. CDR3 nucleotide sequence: TGTGCCAGCAGTTTAGGGGGCACGGGCAATGAGCAGTTCTTC. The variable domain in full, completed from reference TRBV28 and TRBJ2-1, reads DVKVTQSSRYLVKRTGEKVFLECVQDMDHENMFWYRQDPGLGLRLIYFSYDVKMKEKGDIPEGYSVSREKKERFSLILESASTNQTSMYLCASSLGGTGNEQFFGPGTRLTVL.

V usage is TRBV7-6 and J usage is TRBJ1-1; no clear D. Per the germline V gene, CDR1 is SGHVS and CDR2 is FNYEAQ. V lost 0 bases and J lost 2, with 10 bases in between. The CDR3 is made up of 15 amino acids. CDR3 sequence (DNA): TGTGCCAGCAGCTTAGCGCCGGGGATTAACACTGAAGCTTTCTTT. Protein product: CASSLAPGINTEAFF.

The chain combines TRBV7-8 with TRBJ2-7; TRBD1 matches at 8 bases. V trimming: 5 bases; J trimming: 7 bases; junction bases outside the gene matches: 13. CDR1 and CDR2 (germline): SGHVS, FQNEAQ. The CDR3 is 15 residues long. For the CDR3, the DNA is TGTGCCAGCAGCCCAGACGGGACAGGCGCGGGGGAGCAGTACTTC. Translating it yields CASSPDGTGAGEQYF. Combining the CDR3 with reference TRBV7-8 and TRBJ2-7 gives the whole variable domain GAGVSQSPRYKVAKRGQDVALRCDPISGHVSLFWYQQALGQGPEFLTYFQNEAQLDKSGLPSDRFFAERPEGSVSTLKIQRTQQEDSAVYLCASSPDGTGAGEQYFGPGTRLTVT.

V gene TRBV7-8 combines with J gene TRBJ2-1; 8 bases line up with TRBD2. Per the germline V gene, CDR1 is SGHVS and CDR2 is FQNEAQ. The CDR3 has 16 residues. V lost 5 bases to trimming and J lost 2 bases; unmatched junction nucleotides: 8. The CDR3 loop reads CASSLRGGNPYNEQFF. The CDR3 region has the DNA TGTGCCAGCAGCCTCCGGGGGGGGAACCCCTACAATGAGCAGTTCTTC.

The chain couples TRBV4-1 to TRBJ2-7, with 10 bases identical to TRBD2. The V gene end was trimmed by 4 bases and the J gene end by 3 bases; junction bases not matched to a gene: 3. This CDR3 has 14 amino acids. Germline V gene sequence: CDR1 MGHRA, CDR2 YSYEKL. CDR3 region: CASSPGLADYEQYF. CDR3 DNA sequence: TGCGCCAGCAGCCCCGGACTAGCGGACTACGAGCAGTACTTC.

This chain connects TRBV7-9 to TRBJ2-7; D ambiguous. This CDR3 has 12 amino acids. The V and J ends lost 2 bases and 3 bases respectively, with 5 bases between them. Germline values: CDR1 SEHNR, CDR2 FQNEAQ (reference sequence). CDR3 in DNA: TGTGCCAGCAGCTTATTTGACTACGAGCAGTACTTC. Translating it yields CASSLFDYEQYF.

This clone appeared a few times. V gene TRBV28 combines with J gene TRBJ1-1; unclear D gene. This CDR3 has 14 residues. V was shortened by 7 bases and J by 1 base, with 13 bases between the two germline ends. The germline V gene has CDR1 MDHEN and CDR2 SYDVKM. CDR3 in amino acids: CASKAETANTEAFF. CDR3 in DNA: TGTGCCAGCAAAGCCGAGACGGCGAACACTGAAGCTTTCTTT.

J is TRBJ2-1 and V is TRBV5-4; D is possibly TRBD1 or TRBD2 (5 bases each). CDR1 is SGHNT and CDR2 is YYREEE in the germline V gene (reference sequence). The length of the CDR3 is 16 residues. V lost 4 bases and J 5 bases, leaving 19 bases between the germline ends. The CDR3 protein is CASSQQGEGKNNEQFF. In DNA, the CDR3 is TGTGCCAGCAGCCAGCAGGGCGAGGGCAAAAACAATGAGCAGTTCTTC.

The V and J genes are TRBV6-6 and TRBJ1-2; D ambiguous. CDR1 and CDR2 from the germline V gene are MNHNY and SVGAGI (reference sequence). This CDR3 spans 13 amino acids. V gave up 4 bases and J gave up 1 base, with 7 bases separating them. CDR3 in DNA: TGTGCCAGCAGTTCGGAGTATAACTATGGCTACACCTTC. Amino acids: CASSSEYNYGYTF.

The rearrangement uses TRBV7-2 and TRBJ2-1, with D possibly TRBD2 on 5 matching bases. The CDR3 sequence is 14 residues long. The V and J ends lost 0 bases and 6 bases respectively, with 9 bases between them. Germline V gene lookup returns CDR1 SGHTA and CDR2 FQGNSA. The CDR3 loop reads CASSLALARNEQFF. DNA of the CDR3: TGTGCCAGCAGCTTAGCTTTAGCGCGCAATGAGCAGTTCTTC.

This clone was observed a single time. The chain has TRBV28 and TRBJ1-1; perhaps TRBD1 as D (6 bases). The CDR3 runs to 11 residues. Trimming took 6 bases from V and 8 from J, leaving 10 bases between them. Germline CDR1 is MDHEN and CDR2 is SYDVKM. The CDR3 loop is CASRGGLEAFF. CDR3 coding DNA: TGTGCCAGCAGGGGGGGCTTGGAAGCTTTCTTT.

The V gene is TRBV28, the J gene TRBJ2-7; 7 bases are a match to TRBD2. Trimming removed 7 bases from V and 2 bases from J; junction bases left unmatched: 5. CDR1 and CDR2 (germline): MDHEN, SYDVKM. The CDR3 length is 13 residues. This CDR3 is CASTLTSTYEQYF. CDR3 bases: TGTGCCAGCACACTGACTAGCACCTACGAGCAGTACTTC.

CDR3 coding DNA: TGTGCCAGCAGCCAAGGAGTTAGCGGGGGGGCCTATGAGACCCAGTACTTC. This translates into CASSQGVSGGAYETQYF. This chain joins TRBV4-2 and TRBJ2-5, with 11 bases lining up with TRBD2. V was clipped by 1 base and J by 5 bases; unmatched bases: 9. CDR1 is LGHNA, CDR2 YNFKEQ, per germline. CDR3 length equals 17 residues.

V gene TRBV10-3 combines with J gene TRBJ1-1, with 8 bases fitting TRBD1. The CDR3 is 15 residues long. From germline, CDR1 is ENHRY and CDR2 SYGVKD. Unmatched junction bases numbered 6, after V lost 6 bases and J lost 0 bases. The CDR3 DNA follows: TGTGCCATCAGGGAACAGGGGGGGTTGAACACTGAAGCTTTCTTT. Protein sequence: CAIREQGGLNTEAFF.

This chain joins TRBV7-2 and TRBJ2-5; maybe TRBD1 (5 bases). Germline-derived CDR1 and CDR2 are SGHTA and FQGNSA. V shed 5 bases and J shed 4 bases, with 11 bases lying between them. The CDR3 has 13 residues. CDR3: CASSKGQGETQYF. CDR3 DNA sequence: TGTGCCAGCAGCAAAGGGCAGGGAGAGACCCAGTACTTC.

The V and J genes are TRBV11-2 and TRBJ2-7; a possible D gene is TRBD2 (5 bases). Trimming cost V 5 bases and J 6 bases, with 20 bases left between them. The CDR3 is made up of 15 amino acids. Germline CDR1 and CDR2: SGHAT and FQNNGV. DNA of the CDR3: TGTGCCAGCAGCCGGGAAGGTAGTGGCACTCTCGAGCAGTACTTC. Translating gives CASSREGSGTLEQYF.